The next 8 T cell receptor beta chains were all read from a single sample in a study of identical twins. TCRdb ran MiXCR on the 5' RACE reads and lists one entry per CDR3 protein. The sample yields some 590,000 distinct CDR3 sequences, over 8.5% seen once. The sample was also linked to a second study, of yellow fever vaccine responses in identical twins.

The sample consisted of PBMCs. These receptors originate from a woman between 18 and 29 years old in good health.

CDR3 sequence (DNA): TGCAGCGCTACCGCCGGGACCCAGTACTTC. As protein: CSATAGTQYF. This chain joins TRBV29-1 and TRBJ2-5; D not resolved. The ends were cut back, 7 bases at V and 7 bases at J, with 10 bases in the middle. CDR3 length equals 10 residues. CDR1 SQVTM and CDR2 ANQGSEA come from the germline V gene.

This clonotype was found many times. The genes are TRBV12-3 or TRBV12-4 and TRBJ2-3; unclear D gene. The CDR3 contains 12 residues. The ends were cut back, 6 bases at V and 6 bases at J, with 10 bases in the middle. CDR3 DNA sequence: TGTGCCAGCAGACTCGGGCATGATACGCAGTATTTT. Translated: CASRLGHDTQYF.

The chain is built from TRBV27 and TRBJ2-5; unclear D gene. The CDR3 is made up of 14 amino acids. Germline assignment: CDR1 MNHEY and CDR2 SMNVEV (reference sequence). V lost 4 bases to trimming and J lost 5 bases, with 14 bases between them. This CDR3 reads CASSWLERRETQYF. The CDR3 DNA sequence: TGTGCCAGCAGTTGGCTAGAGAGGCGGGAGACCCAGTACTTC.

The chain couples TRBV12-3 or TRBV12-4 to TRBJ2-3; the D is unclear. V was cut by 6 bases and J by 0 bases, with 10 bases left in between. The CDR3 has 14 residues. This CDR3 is CASSYQVSTDTQYF. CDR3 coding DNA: TGTGCCAGCAGCTACCAAGTGAGCACAGATACGCAGTATTTT.

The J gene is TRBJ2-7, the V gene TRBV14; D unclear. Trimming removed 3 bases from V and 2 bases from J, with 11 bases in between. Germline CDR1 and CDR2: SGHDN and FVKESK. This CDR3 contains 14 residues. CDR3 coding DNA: TGTGCCAGCAGCCACTCTCCTGGGGCCTACGAGCAGTACTTC. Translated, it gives CASSHSPGAYEQYF.

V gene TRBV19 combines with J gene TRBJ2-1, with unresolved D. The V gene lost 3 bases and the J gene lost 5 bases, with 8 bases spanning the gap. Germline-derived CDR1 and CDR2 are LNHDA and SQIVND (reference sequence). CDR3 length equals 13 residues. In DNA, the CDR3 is TGTGCCAGTAGTATGGCGCCAAACAATGAGCAGTTCTTC. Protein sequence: CASSMAPNNEQFF.

The CDR3 sequence is CASSRLDFMNTEAFF. As DNA, the CDR3 is TGTGCCAGCAGCCGTTTGGACTTCATGAACACTGAAGCTTTCTTT. The chain is built from TRBV7-8 and TRBJ1-1; D is unclear. The ends were cut back, 5 bases at V and 0 bases at J, with 13 bases in the middle. Germline lookup yields CDR1 SGHVS and CDR2 FQNEAQ. The CDR3 totals 15 residues.

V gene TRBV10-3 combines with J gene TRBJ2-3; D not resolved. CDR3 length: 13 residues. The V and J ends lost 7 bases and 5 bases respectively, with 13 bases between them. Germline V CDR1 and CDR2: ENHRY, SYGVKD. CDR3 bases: TGTGCCATCAAGGACGTCGGAAAAGATACGCAGTATTTT. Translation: CAIKDVGKDTQYF.